The 10 T cell receptor beta chains listed next were all sequenced from one sample in a study of a mutant IDH1 vaccine in newly diagnosed glioma. The data were produced by immunoSEQ multiplex PCR, yet TCRdb's version contains in-frame clones alone and is incomplete. Of tens of thousands of clones listed, 85% to 95% are singletons. The antigens for these receptors are not known. The time point denotes: week 23, last vaccination. In the vaccine, a single dose held 300 ug of the mutant IDH1 20-mer peptide, along with topical imiquimod. This specimen was PBMCs, taken from a glioma patient whose treatment included an IDH1 peptide vaccine. These receptors all come from a man aged 50 to 60 with glioma.

The chain uses TRBV5-1 and TRBJ1-2; D is ambiguous. The germline V and J ends were trimmed by 0 bases and 7 bases, with 13 bases remaining between them. The germline V gene has CDR1 SGHRS and CDR2 YFSETQ. This CDR3 spans 14 amino acids. The CDR3 here is CASSLEDSLFGYTF. The CDR3 DNA follows: TGCGCCAGCAGCTTGGAGGACTCCCTTTTTGGCTACACCTTC.

The sample holds one count of this clone. V and J are TRBV28 and TRBJ1-1, with 8 bases that match TRBD1. The germline V gene has CDR1 MDHEN and CDR2 SYDVKM. Germline trimming cut 6 bases from V and 3 bases from J; bases unmatched to any gene: 3. The CDR3 sequence is 13 residues long. In DNA, the CDR3 is TGTGCCAGCAGGGTGGACAGGGACACTGAAGCTTTCTTT. It yields the protein CASRVDRDTEAFF.

The J gene is TRBJ2-5, the V gene TRBV7-2; TRBD2 aligns across 7 bases. The CDR3 sequence is 14 residues long. Germline values: CDR1 SGHTA, CDR2 FQGNSA. The V segment lost 1 base and the J segment 4 bases; nucleotides outside the gene matches: 3. The CDR3 sequence: CASSLVGGRETQYF. The CDR3 DNA follows: TGTGCCAGCAGCTTAGTCGGGGGGAGAGAGACCCAGTACTTC.

The V gene is TRBV25-1, the J gene TRBJ1-2, with TRBD1 matching 8 bases. V shed 7 bases, J shed 3 bases, and the junction held 16 bases outside the gene matches. There are 17 residues in the CDR3. CDR1 is MGHDK and CDR2 is SYGVNS in the germline V gene. The CDR3 DNA reads as TGTGCCAGCAAAGAAAATTTGAGGGCAGGGGGCGACTATGGCTACACCTTC. The encoded protein is CASKENLRAGGDYGYTF.

The chain links TRBV11-1 to TRBJ2-7, with TRBD1 identical over 11 bases. The CDR3 covers 16 residues. The germline V gene has CDR1 SGHAT and CDR2 FQDESV (reference sequence). J lost 6 bases, V lost 5 bases, and 12 bases had no gene match. DNA of the CDR3: TGTGCCAGCAGCCAAGGCGGACAGGGGGCGCTCCCCGAGCAGTACTTC. Translation: CASSQGGQGALPEQYF.

This chain uses TRBV5-1 with TRBJ2-7, with 9 bases that match TRBD1. Trimming cost V 6 bases and J 0 bases; bases outside gene matches: 7. This CDR3 has 15 amino acids. Germline V gene data show CDR1 as SGHRS and CDR2 as YFSETQ. The CDR3 DNA follows: TGCGCCAGCACCCTTCAGGGACAGGGCTCCTACGAGCAGTACTTC. It encodes CASTLQGQGSYEQYF.

J is TRBJ2-3 and V is TRBV28; 11 bases match TRBD2. CDR3 length: 15 residues. In germline, CDR1 is MDHEN, CDR2 SYDVKM. Losses at the gene ends were 6 bases for V and 5 bases for J; bases not matched to a gene: 7. CDR3 sequence: CASSRIAGGEDTQYF. CDR3 nucleotide sequence: TGTGCCAGCAGCCGAATAGCGGGGGGGGAAGATACGCAGTATTTT.

The chain links TRBV5-8 to TRBJ1-3, with TRBD1 identical over 7 bases. V trimming: 4 bases; J trimming: 4 bases; junction bases outside the gene matches: 11. Germline values: CDR1 SGHTS, CDR2 YDEGEE. The CDR3 is 16 residues long. The CDR3 protein is CASSPTGTAGGNTIYF. The CDR3 nucleotides read TGTGCCAGCAGCCCGACAGGGACAGCGGGAGGAAACACCATATATTTT.

The chain employs TRBV7-2 and TRBJ2-7; D uncertain. This CDR3 has 14 residues. V lost 4 bases and J 0 bases, leaving 10 bases between the germline ends. CDR1 and CDR2 (germline): SGHTA, FQGNSA. Written as DNA, the CDR3 is TGTGCCAGCAGCTCTAGAGCGCTCTCCTACGAGCAGTACTTC. Translated: CASSSRALSYEQYF.

The CDR3 spells CSVEKIGGQLLDTQYF. In DNA, the CDR3 is TGCAGCGTTGAGAAAATCGGTGGACAGCTTCTGGATACGCAGTATTTT. The chain combines TRBV29-1 with TRBJ2-3; D may be TRBD1 (6 bases). The ends were cut back, 3 bases at V and 6 bases at J, with 22 bases in the middle. The CDR3 covers 16 residues. From germline, CDR1 is SQVTM and CDR2 ANQGSEA.